These T cell receptor beta chains were read from a single sample in a study of spatial heterogeneity in lung cancer. A single record per CDR3 protein comes from TCRdb applying MiXCR to the 5' RACE reads. The table has 6,000 to 7,500 distinct CDR3 sequences, over 15% seen once; the top ten hold more than 15%. The sequenced sample was PBMCs, obtained at surgery. These receptors were taken from a female donor with early-stage non-small cell lung cancer. CDR3s include the opening cysteine and the closing phenylalanine or tryptophan. The order of the fields is J gene, V gene, clone size, D gene, CDR3 protein, CDR3 DNA. The D gene is left open where the match is weak. Where a row states a size, it is once, few, many or the class of an expanded clone; other rows omit it.

TRBJ1-1 TRBV5-6 - - CASSLEVNTEAFF TGTGCCAGCAGCTTGGAAGTGAACACTGAAGCTTTCTTT
TRBJ2-1 TRBV6-2/TRBV6-3 medium-sized - CASAESSYNEQFF TGTGCCAGCGCAGAGAGCTCCTACAATGAGCAGTTCTTC
TRBJ1-2 TRBV7-9 medium-sized - CASSSVPGMENYGYTF TGTGCCAGCAGCTCTGTCCCAGGGATGGAGAACTATGGCTACACCTTC
TRBJ1-6 TRBV4-3 - TRBD1 CASSQSRGTGGSPLHF TGCGCCAGCAGCCAATCCCGGGGGACAGGAGGTTCACCCCTCCACTTT
TRBJ2-5 TRBV7-2 many - CASSAIVPQGTQYF TGTGCCAGCAGCGCGATAGTACCCCAGGGGACCCAGTACTTC
TRBJ2-1 TRBV5-1 many TRBD2 CASSFLSGGLYNEQFF TGCGCCAGCAGCTTCCTATCGGGGGGGCTTTACAATGAGCAGTTCTTC
TRBJ2-5 TRBV9 - - CASSVEDGAEETQYF TGTGCCAGCAGCGTAGAAGACGGGGCGGAAGAGACCCAGTACTTC
TRBJ2-7 TRBV20-1 medium-sized - CSASPRWEQYF TGCAGTGCTAGTCCGCGTTGGGAGCAGTACTTC
TRBJ2-7 TRBV29-1 - TRBD1 CSATTGFNEQYF TGCAGCGCGACGACAGGGTTCAACGAGCAGTACTTC
TRBJ2-7 TRBV20-1 few - CSAKVPYEQYF TGCAGTGCTAAAGTCCCCTACGAGCAGTACTTC
TRBJ1-4 TRBV21-1 medium-sized - CASSKGLRCEKLFF TGTGCCAGCAGCAAGGGACTCAGGTGTGAAAAACTGTTTTTT
TRBJ1-5 TRBV5-1 many TRBD1 CASSYTGGGQPQHF TGCGCCAGCAGCTATACAGGGGGCGGTCAGCCCCAGCATTTT
TRBJ1-2 TRBV2 many - CASSEWSSYGYTF TGTGCCAGCAGTGAATGGTCCAGCTATGGCTACACCTTC
TRBJ1-3 TRBV6-5 medium-sized - CATHRGLSSGNTIYF TGTGCCACCCACCGAGGGCTCTCCTCTGGAAACACCATATATTTT
TRBJ2-2 TRBV7-4 many - CASSFDRFGTGELFF TGTGCCAGCAGCTTTGACAGGTTTGGCACCGGGGAGCTGTTTTTT
TRBJ2-5 TRBV7-2 medium-sized - CASKRGETQYF TGTGCCAGCAAGCGAGGAGAGACCCAGTACTTC
TRBJ2-3 TRBV10-2 - TRBD2 CASYPLAGGRGTQYF TGCGCCAGCTACCCACTAGCGGGGGGCCGGGGGACGCAGTATTTT
TRBJ2-7 TRBV20-1 large TRBD1 CSARAGQGSYEQYF TGCAGTGCTAGAGCGGGACAGGGTTCCTACGAGCAGTACTTC
TRBJ2-7 TRBV2 medium-sized - CATGRTFSYEQYF TGTGCGACCGGCCGGACATTCTCCTACGAGCAGTACTTC
TRBJ2-5 TRBV7-2 large - CASSLVTGVPQETQYF TGTGCCAGCAGCTTAGTCACGGGGGTACCTCAAGAGACCCAGTACTTC
TRBJ2-1 TRBV30 medium-sized - CAWSLTSGYNEQFF TGTGCCTGGAGTCTCACGAGCGGGTACAATGAGCAGTTCTTC
TRBJ2-1 TRBV11-2 medium-sized - CASSLVMRTYNEQFF TGTGCCAGCAGCTTAGTGATGAGGACCTACAATGAGCAGTTCTTC
TRBJ2-7 TRBV3-1 - - CASSQGARGEQYF TGTGCCAGCAGCCAAGGGGCCCGGGGCGAGCAGTACTTC
TRBJ1-2 TRBV5-1 - TRBD1 CASSPQTGSYGYTF TGCGCCAGCAGCCCCCAGACAGGGTCCTATGGCTACACCTTC
TRBJ1-1 TRBV5-1 medium-sized - CASSLAGMWDTEAFF TGCGCCAGCAGCTTGGCCGGGATGTGGGACACTGAAGCTTTCTTT